This T cell receptor (beta chain) was recovered during a study of cytomegalovirus exposure and HLA in healthy donors. The PCR ran on 60 Vbeta and 13 Jbeta primers. TCRdb keeps only in-frame clones here, not all; method: immunoSEQ multiplex PCR. The listing contains 170,000 or so clones. With regard to this clone: Its specificity is not known.

This CDR3 comprises 11 residues. V lost 3 bases and J 9 bases, leaving 8 bases between the germline ends. Per germline, CDR1 SGHAT and CDR2 FQNNGV. Study-wide results and caveats: Across donors, sequencing depth was assumed by presence/absence analyses to be roughly uniform. TCR beta sequences reportedly predicted the HLA-A and HLA-B alleles of most subjects accurately. TCR beta chains associated with HLA were, in a later analysis, more clonally expanded than equally common others.

The sample was PBMCs. This receptor was taken from a young man in good health and CMV-seronegative. The chain is built from TRBV11-2 and TRBJ2-5; possibly TRBD2 for D (5 bases). The CDR3 nucleotides are TGTGCCAGCAGCTTCGCCGGGGCCCAGTACTTC. It encodes CASSFAGAQYF.